This TCR beta chain stems from a study of CD8 T cells in acute hepatitis C reinfection. Background on the study: TCRbeta of HCV NS3-1073-specific CD8+ T cells was profiled.

Described time point: naive CD8 control sorted from an acute-time-point sample. Assay: immunoSEQ multiplex PCR; the TCRdb copy retains only in-frame clones and omits some. The sample records 30,000 to 45,000 clones, 80% to 90% being singletons. Trimming removed 2 bases from V and 10 bases from J, with 9 bases in between. CDR3 length equals 12 residues. The germline CDR1 and CDR2 sequences are MNHNS and SASEGT. The sequenced material came from naive CD8+ T cells from PBMCs. V usage is TRBV6-1 and J usage is TRBJ2-1; D uncertain. The sequence was obtained from a woman under 30 who spontaneously cleared hepatitis C infection. For the CDR3, the DNA is TGTGCCAGCAGTGAAAGTAGTGAGGAGCAGTTCTTC. Translation: CASSESSEEQFF.